What follows is one T cell receptor (beta chain) and its context. Antigen specificity is unknown. Per the germline V gene, CDR1 is SGDLS and CDR2 is YYNGEE. The CDR3 covers 12 residues. The germline V and J ends were trimmed by 3 bases and 5 bases, with 8 bases remaining between them. TCRdb's copy holds only in-frame clones and misses some; the assay was immunoSEQ multiplex PCR. Of some 63,000 clones listed, about 96% are singletons. Where a few donor pairs were concerned, the unstimulated naive, memory, effector memory and TEMRA subsets underwent sequencing. The entry originates in a study of siplizumab effects on memory and regulatory T cells. Study results and caveats: Contribution to the alloresponse seemed major for naive T cells, which also seemed more diverse than memory cells. Assignment to unstimulated subsets succeeded for only a minor fraction of the alloreactive clones. About 80-97% of proliferating CD4+ or CD8+ clones had no assignable naive or memory phenotype.

Sequencing input: naive CD8+ T cells sorted from blood. This chain connects TRBV9 to TRBJ1-1; perhaps TRBD1 as D (5 bases). The sequence was obtained from a human donor in good health. CDR3 amino acids: CASSAGGTEAFF. The CDR3 region has the DNA TGTGCCAGCAGCGCGGGGGGAACTGAAGCTTTCTTT.